This T cell receptor beta chain was identified during a study of beta chain features in type 1 diabetes. Whole-study context: Sorted cells examined across all samples numbered 95 million to 120 million. Whole-study results and caveats: Type 1 diabetes patients had moderately but significantly shorter TCRB CDR3s in all four CD4+ subsets.

This clone was seen only a few times. Its antigen remains unknown. The authors reverse transcribed all of the isolated RNA, so sequencing captured expressed TCRB transcripts. The protocol was immunoSEQ multiplex PCR, while the TCRdb copy is restricted to in-frame clones and leaves out a portion. The sample holds 200,000 to 250,000 clones, more than 9% seen once. This CDR3 contains 16 residues. From germline, CDR1 is SGHAT and CDR2 FQNNGV. V was pared by 2 bases and J by 1 base, with 12 bases between. The chain joins TRBV11-2 to TRBJ2-1, with a weak D call TRBD2 (7 bases). The sequenced material came from naive CD4+ T cells from blood. This receptor was obtained from a woman aged 18-29 years in good health. The CDR3 region is CASSLRGAASYNEQFF. The DNA for the CDR3 is TGTGCCAGCAGCTTACGGGGGGCGGCTTCCTACAATGAGCAGTTCTTC.